This TCR beta chain is from a study of glioma-infiltrating T cells. Study-level results: Gliomas, especially low-grade, showed above-expected tissue-blood divergence; non-neoplastic patients showed below. CDR3 overlap between tissue and blood was very small.

This CDR3 contains 15 residues. CDR1 SEHNR and CDR2 FQNEAQ come from the germline V gene (reference sequence). The iRepertoire nested amplicon-rescue multiplex PCR amplified TCR alpha and beta CDR3s from RNA. TCRdb independently ran MiXCR on the multiplex PCR reads; one entry per CDR3 protein. Of fewer than 200,000 distinct CDR3 sequences in the sample, over 25% were seen once. About this clonotype: Its antigen is as yet unknown. This could be a read error, since a much larger clone is one nucleotide away.

Sequenced material: glioma tissue, nonneoplastic brain tissue, or PBMCs (not recorded which). The chain uses TRBV7-9 and TRBJ2-7, with TRBD2 matching over 7 bases. The source of this sequence is a human donor with low-grade glioma or glioblastoma, undergoing nonglioma brain surgery, or in good health (not recorded which). The CDR3 DNA reads TGTTCCAGCAGCCAGGGTTCTAGCGGTACCTACGAGCAGTACTTC. Amino acids: CSSSQGSSGTYEQYF.